This is a list of T cell receptor beta chains from one sample in a study of blood T cell repertoires in COVID-19. Measured with immunoSEQ multiplex PCR; TCRdb has only the in-frame clones, and not every one. The data show 90,000 to 100,000 clones, under 85% seen once. Sequences were obtained from peripheral blood. Every receptor here comes from a man aged 70 or older with acute or convalescent COVID-19. The CDR3 runs from the conserved cysteine through the conserved F or W. Each record gives: V gene, D gene, clone size, J gene, CDR3 DNA, CDR3 protein. D genes are given only for firm matches. Clone size is shown for a subset of rows, as once, few, many or a class of expanded clone.

TRBV7-3	NA	NA	TRBJ2-5	TGTGCCAGCAGCTTATCCTCAAGCGAAGAGACCCAGTACTTC	CASSLSSSEETQYF
TRBV20-1	TRBD2	NA	TRBJ2-3	TGCAGTGCTAGTGACAGGCGTCTAGCGGGAGGGCCCAGCACAGATACGCAGTATTTT	CSASDRRLAGGPSTDTQYF
TRBV30	TRBD2	NA	TRBJ2-5	TGTGCCTGGAGTGTACCTAGCGGGGCAGAGACCCAGTACTTC	CAWSVPSGAETQYF
TRBV19	TRBD2	NA	TRBJ2-7	TGTGCCAGTAGTATATCGGCGGGAGTACCCTCCTACGAGCAGTACTTC	CASSISAGVPSYEQYF
TRBV28	NA	NA	TRBJ1-1	TGTGCCAGCAGTCCGAGGGTAATCGCTTTCTTT	CASSPRVIAFF
TRBV10-2	TRBD1	NA	TRBJ2-5	TGCGCCAGCAGTGTGGGCTTGACAGGGGTATTGGAGACCCAGTACTTC	CASSVGLTGVLETQYF
TRBV12-5	TRBD1	few	TRBJ2-7	TGTGCTAGCTCCCTGGACAGGGGCCCCAGGGATGGCTACGAGCAGTACTTC	CASSLDRGPRDGYEQYF
TRBV4-3	NA	NA	TRBJ1-5	TGCGCCAGCAGCCAAGATATCCGCCAGGGGAATCAGCCCCAGCATTTT	CASSQDIRQGNQPQHF
TRBV3-1/TRBV3-2	NA	NA	TRBJ2-2	TGTGCCAGCAGCCGAAGCGGGCCCGGGGAGCTGTTTTTT	CASSRSGPGELFF
TRBV7-2	NA	NA	TRBJ1-1	TGTGCCAGCAGCACGGACAGAAACACTGAAGCTTTCTTT	CASSTDRNTEAFF
TRBV14	TRBD1	NA	TRBJ1-2	TGTGCCAGCAGCACCCGGACAGGGGGGGTCCGCGGCTACACCTTC	CASSTRTGGVRGYTF
TRBV27	TRBD1	NA	TRBJ2-7	TGTGCCAGCAGCCTAAAGACAGGGCTGAACGACGAGCAGTACTTC	CASSLKTGLNDEQYF
TRBV5-1	NA	once	TRBJ1-2	TGCGCCAGCAGCACCCGAGGAGGGAACTATGGCTACACCTTC	CASSTRGGNYGYTF
TRBV5-4	TRBD2	few	TRBJ2-2	TGTGCCAGCAGCTTTTGGGGCGGGAGTTGGTCCGGGGAGCTGTTTTTT	CASSFWGGSWSGELFF
TRBV18	TRBD1	once	TRBJ2-2	TGTGCCAGCTCGGCCGGGACAGGGAGGACCGGGGAGCTGTTTTTT	CASSAGTGRTGELFF
TRBV30	NA	NA	TRBJ2-2	TGTGCCTGGAGTGTGACCTCTAGGGGGATCGGGGAGCTGTTTTTT	CAWSVTSRGIGELFF
TRBV14	NA	NA	TRBJ2-7	TGTGCCAGCAGCCAAGATGGCTCTTGGTATCCCAACGAGCAGTACTTC	CASSQDGSWYPNEQYF
TRBV19	NA	NA	TRBJ2-5	TGTGCCAGTACTAACACAGGTTGGGAGACCCAGTACTTC	CASTNTGWETQYF
TRBV30	NA	NA	TRBJ1-6	TGTGCCTGGAGTGTACGAGGCCTACGGCTTAATTCACCCCTCCACTTT	CAWSVRGLRLNSPLHF
TRBV28	NA	NA	TRBJ2-4	TGTGCCAGCAGTTTGGAGGCACTACGCAAAAACATTCAGTACTTC	CASSLEALRKNIQYF
TRBV5-1	TRBD2	NA	TRBJ2-1	TGCGCCAGCAGCTTGAGCGGGAGGGCCCATAATGAGCAGTTCTTC	CASSLSGRAHNEQFF
TRBV6-2/TRBV6-3	TRBD2	NA	TRBJ2-1	TGTGCCAGCAGTTACTCGGGACTAGCGGGAGAGGGATACAATGAGCAGTTCTTC	CASSYSGLAGEGYNEQFF
TRBV19	TRBD1	NA	TRBJ1-2	TGTGCCAGTAGTATAGATGGTACCGGGACAGGGGGCACAGACGGCTACACCTTC	CASSIDGTGTGGTDGYTF
TRBV5-4	NA	NA	TRBJ1-1	TGTGCCAGCAGCTTGGAACGGGGTACAAGGGTCGGCACTGAAGCTTTCTTT	CASSLERGTRVGTEAFF
TRBV14	TRBD2	NA	TRBJ2-1	TGTGCCAGCAGCCGCACTAGCGGGAGGGCCTACAATGAGCAGTTCTTC	CASSRTSGRAYNEQFF
TRBV5-4	TRBD1	few	TRBJ2-3	TGTGCCAGCAGCACGCGACAGGGGGCTGGAGATACGCAGTATTTT	CASSTRQGAGDTQYF
TRBV27	TRBD1	medium-sized	TRBJ1-1	TGTGCCAGCAGTACAAACAGGGGGCGGGGAACTGAAGCTTTCTTT	CASSTNRGRGTEAFF
TRBV27	NA	NA	TRBJ2-1	TGTGCCAGCAGTAGACGGACTCTCCAGAGGCACAATGAGCAGTTCTTC	CASSRRTLQRHNEQFF
TRBV4-1	NA	NA	TRBJ2-1	TGCGCCAGCAGCCAAGAATGGCCAGGGAATATTTGGGGTGAGCAGTTCTTC	CASSQEWPGNIWGEQFF